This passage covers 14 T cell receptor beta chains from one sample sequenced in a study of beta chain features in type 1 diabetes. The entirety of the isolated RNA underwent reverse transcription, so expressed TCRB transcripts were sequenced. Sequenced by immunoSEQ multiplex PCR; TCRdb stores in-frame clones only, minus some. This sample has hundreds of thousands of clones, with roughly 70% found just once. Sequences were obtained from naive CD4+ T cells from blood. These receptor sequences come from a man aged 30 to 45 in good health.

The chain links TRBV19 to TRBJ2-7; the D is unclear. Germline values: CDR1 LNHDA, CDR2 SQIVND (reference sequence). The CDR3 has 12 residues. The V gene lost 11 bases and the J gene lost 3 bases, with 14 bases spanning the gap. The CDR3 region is CAGTETNYEQYF. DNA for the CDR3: TGTGCCGGAACGGAGACAAACTACGAGCAGTACTTC.

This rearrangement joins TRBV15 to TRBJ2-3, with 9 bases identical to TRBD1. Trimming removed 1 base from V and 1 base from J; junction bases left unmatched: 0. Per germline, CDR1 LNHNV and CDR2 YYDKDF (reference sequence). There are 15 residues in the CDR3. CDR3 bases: TGTGCCACCAGCAGAGGGACAGGGGGCACAGATACGCAGTATTTT. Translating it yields CATSRGTGGTDTQYF. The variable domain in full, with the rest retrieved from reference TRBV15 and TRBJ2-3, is DAMVIQNPRYQVTQFGKPVTLSCSQTLNHNVMYWYQQKSSQAPKLLFHYYDKDFNNEADTPDNFQSRRPNTSFCFLDIRSPGLGDTAMYLCATSRGTGGTDTQYFGPGTRLTVL.

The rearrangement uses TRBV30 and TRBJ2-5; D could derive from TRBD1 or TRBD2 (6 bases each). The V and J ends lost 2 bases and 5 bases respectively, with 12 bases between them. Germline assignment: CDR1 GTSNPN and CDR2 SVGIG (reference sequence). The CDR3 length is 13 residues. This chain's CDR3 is CAWSSGGGETQYF. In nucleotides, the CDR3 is TGTGCCTGGAGTTCCGGGGGCGGGGAGACCCAGTACTTC.

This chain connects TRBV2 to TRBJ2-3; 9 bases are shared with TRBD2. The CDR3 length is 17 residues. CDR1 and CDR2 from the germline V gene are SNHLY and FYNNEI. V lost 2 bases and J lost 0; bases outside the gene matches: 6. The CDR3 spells CASSEWALAGSTDTQYF. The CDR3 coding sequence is TGTGCCAGCAGTGAATGGGCGCTAGCGGGAAGCACAGATACGCAGTATTTT.

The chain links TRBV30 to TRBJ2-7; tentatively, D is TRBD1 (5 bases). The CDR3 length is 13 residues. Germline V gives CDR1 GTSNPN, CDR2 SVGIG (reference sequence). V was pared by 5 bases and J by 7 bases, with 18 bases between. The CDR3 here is CAWGAGPLREQYF. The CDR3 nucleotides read TGTGCCTGGGGGGCCGGGCCACTGAGGGAGCAGTACTTC.

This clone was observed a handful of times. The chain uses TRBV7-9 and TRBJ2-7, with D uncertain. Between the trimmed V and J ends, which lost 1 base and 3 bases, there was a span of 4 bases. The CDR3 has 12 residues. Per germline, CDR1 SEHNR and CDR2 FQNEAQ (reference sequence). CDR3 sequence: CASSLVDYEQYF. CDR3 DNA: TGTGCCAGCAGCTTAGTGGACTACGAGCAGTACTTC. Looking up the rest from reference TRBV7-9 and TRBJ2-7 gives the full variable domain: DTGVSQNPRHKITKRGQNVTFRCDPISEHNRLYWYRQTLGQGPEFLTYFQNEAQLEKSRLLSDRFSAERPKGSFSTLEIQRTEQGDSAMYLCASSLVDYEQYFGPGTRLTVT.

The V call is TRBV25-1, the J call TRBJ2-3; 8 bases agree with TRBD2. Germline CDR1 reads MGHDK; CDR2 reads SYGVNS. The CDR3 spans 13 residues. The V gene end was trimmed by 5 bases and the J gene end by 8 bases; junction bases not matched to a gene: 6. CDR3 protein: CASSLAGGGTQYF. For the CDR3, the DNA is TGTGCCAGCAGTTTGGCGGGAGGAGGTACGCAGTATTTT.

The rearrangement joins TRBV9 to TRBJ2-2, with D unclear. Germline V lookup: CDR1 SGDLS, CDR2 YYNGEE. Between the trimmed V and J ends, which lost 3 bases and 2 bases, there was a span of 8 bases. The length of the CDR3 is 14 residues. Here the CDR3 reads CASSASLNTGELFF. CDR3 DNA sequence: TGTGCCAGCAGCGCCTCCCTCAACACCGGGGAGCTGTTTTTT.

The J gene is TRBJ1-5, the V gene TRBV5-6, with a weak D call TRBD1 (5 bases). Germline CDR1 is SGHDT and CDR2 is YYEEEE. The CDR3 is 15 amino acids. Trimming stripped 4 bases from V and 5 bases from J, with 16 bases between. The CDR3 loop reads CASSPGLGRDQPQHF. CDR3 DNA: TGTGCCAGCAGCCCGGGGTTGGGACGAGATCAGCCCCAGCATTTT.

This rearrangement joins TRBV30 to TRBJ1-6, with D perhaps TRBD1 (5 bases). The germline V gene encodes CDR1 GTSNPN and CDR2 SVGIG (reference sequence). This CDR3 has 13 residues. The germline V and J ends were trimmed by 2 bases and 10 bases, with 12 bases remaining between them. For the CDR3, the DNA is TGTGCCTGGAGTTACCGGGGGTCCTCACCCCTCCACTTT. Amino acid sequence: CAWSYRGSSPLHF. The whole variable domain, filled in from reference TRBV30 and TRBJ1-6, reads SQTIHQWPATLVQPVGSPLSLECTVEGTSNPNLYWYRQAAGRGLQLLFYSVGIGQISSEVPQNLSASRPQDRQFILSSKKLLLSDSGFYLCAWSYRGSSPLHFGNGTRLTVT.

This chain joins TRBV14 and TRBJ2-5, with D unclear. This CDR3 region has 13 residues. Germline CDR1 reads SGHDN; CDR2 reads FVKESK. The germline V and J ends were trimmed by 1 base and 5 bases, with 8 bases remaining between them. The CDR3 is CASSQGFEETQYF. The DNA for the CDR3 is TGTGCCAGCAGCCAAGGCTTCGAGGAGACCCAGTACTTC.

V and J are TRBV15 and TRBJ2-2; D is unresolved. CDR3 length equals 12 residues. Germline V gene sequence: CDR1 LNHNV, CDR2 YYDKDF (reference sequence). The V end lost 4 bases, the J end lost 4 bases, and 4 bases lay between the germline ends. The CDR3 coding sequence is TGTGCCACCAGCAAGGGCACCGGGGAGCTGTTTTTT. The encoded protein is CATSKGTGELFF.

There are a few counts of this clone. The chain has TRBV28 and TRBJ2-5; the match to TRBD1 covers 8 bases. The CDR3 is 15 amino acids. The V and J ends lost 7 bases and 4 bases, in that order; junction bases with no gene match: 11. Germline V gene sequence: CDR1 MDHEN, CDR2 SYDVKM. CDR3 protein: CASITSEQGGETQYF. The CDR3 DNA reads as TGTGCCAGCATCACCTCGGAACAGGGGGGAGAGACCCAGTACTTC.

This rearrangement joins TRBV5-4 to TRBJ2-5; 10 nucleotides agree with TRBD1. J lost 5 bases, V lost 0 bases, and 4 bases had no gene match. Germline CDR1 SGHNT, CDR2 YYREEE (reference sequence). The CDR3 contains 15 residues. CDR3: CASSLGDRGRETQYF. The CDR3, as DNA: TGTGCCAGCAGCTTGGGGGACAGGGGCCGGGAGACCCAGTACTTC. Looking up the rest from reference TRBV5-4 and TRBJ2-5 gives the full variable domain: ETGVTQSPTHLIKTRGQQVTLRCSSQSGHNTVSWYQQALGQGPQFIFQYYREEENGRGNFPPRFSGLQFPNYSSELNVNALELDDSALYLCASSLGDRGRETQYFGPGTRLLVL.